The rows below give T cell receptor beta chains drawn from one sample of a study of T cell clonotyping in hematopoietic cell transplantation. Generated by immunoSEQ multiplex PCR, the TCRdb table keeps only in-frame clones and is missing some. The table includes 8,500 to 14,000 clones, 75% to 90% detected once. The specimen comprised PBMCs, sampled 100 days after allogeneic stem cell transplant. These receptors came from an older female patient who had an allogeneic stem cell transplant from an unrelated donor, so the T cells may come from the graft donor. Some clones in this sample may be carry-over from other donors' samples. Each CDR3 is given with its conserved first and last residue. D genes are given only for firm matches. Clone size appears in some rows only: once, few, many, or a class for an expanded clone.

D	length	V	J	size	CDR3	DNA
.	14	TRBV7-2	TRBJ2-5	.	CASSPNYQSETQYF	TGTGCCAGCAGCCCCAACTACCAATCAGAGACCCAGTACTTC
TRBD1	15	TRBV30	TRBJ1-4	.	CAWSAGQAFNEKLFF	TGTGCCTGGAGCGCGGGACAGGCATTTAATGAAAAACTGTTTTTT
.	15	TRBV9	TRBJ2-5	.	CASSVTGLEEETQYF	TGTGCCAGCAGCGTTACAGGATTAGAGGAAGAGACCCAGTACTTC
.	11	TRBV2	TRBJ2-3	.	CASRRPTDEYF	TGTGCCAGCAGAAGACCCACAGATGAGTATTTT
.	13	TRBV5-5	TRBJ2-2	.	CASSSGNTGELFF	TGTGCCAGCAGCAGTGGGAACACCGGGGAGCTGTTTTTT
.	13	TRBV4-1	TRBJ1-1	.	CASSPSQGGEAFF	TGCGCCAGCAGCCCCTCCCAGGGAGGTGAAGCTTTCTTT
TRBD1	16	TRBV6-4	TRBJ1-1	.	CASSERTGVEIAEAFF	TGTGCCAGCAGTGAACGGACAGGCGTTGAGATCGCTGAAGCTTTCTTT
.	11	TRBV21-1	TRBJ2-5	.	CASSKGEAQYF	TGTGCCAGCAGCAAAGGAGAAGCCCAGTACTTC
.	13	TRBV5-1	TRBJ1-1	few	CASSLEGSTEAFF	TGCGCCAGCAGCTTGGAGGGGAGCACTGAAGCTTTCTTT
TRBD2	17	TRBV4-3	TRBJ2-2	.	CASSQDPAGGNTGELFF	TGCGCCAGCAGCCAAGATCCAGCGGGAGGGAACACCGGGGAGCTGTTTTTT
.	13	TRBV7-9	TRBJ2-7	.	CASSPPMAYEQYF	TGTGCCAGCAGTCCTCCGATGGCCTACGAGCAGTACTTC
TRBD1	13	TRBV18	TRBJ1-2	.	CASQGTGIYGYTF	TGTGCCAGCCAGGGGACAGGGATCTATGGCTACACCTTC
.	14	TRBV4-1	TRBJ2-7	.	CASSQVAGPYEQYF	TGCGCCAGCAGCCAAGTGGCAGGGCCGTACGAGCAGTACTTC
.	14	TRBV6-5	TRBJ1-6	.	CATQEGSYNSPLHF	TGTGCCACACAGGAAGGCTCCTATAATTCACCCCTCCACTTT
.	12	TRBV30	TRBJ1-1	.	CAWKDQNTEAFF	TGTGCCTGGAAGGACCAGAACACTGAAGCTTTCTTT
.	15	TRBV4-3	TRBJ2-7	large	CASSPEWAPTYEQYF	TGCGCCAGCAGCCCGGAGTGGGCGCCTACCTACGAGCAGTACTTC
.	13	TRBV27	TRBJ1-1	few	CASGRLMNTEAFF	TGTGCCAGCGGACGACTAATGAACACTGAAGCTTTCTTT
.	16	TRBV4-2	TRBJ2-1	.	CASSPGTISSYNEQFF	TGTGCCAGCAGTCCCGGGACAATAAGCTCCTACAATGAGCAGTTCTTC
TRBD1	15	TRBV9	TRBJ1-1	.	CASSVGTGGNTEAFF	TGTGCCAGCAGCGTAGGAACAGGGGGGAACACTGAAGCTTTCTTT
.	14	TRBV7-2	TRBJ2-5	.	CASSQGGNQETQYF	TGTGCCAGCAGCCAGGGGGGAAACCAAGAGACCCAGTACTTC
.	17	TRBV4-2	TRBJ2-7	once	CASSPGPEGRIRHEQYF	TGTGCCAGCAGCCCAGGTCCTGAGGGGCGAATCCGACACGAGCAGTACTTC
.	13	TRBV7-9	TRBJ2-7	.	CASSFRGSYEQYF	TGTGCCAGCAGCTTCAGGGGTTCCTACGAGCAGTACTTC
TRBD2	15	TRBV13	TRBJ2-1	.	CASSWGLAGVNEQFF	TGTGCCAGCAGCTGGGGACTAGCGGGAGTCAATGAGCAGTTCTTC
.	15	TRBV9	TRBJ1-1	.	CASSPEGRGLHEAFF	TGTGCCAGCAGCCCCGAAGGTAGGGGCCTACATGAAGCTTTCTTT
.	14	TRBV6-9	TRBJ2-7	.	CASSLRPSFNEQYF	TGTGCCAGCAGCTTAAGACCTAGCTTTAACGAGCAGTACTTC
.	12	TRBV27	TRBJ1-5	.	CASSFQGQPQHF	TGTGCCAGCAGTTTTCAAGGTCAGCCCCAGCATTTT
TRBD2	15	TRBV27	TRBJ2-5	.	CASSPRDYSQETQYF	TGTGCCAGCAGTCCCCGGGACTACTCTCAAGAGACCCAGTACTTC
.	12	TRBV9	TRBJ2-1	.	CASSAPRGEQFF	TGTGCCAGCAGCGCCCCTAGGGGTGAGCAGTTCTTC
.	12	TRBV29-1	TRBJ1-2	.	CSVAGQNYGYTF	TGCAGCGTGGCAGGACAGAACTATGGCTACACCTTC
TRBD2	15	TRBV7-8	TRBJ2-1	.	CASSLVAGEYNEQFF	TGTGCCAGCAGCTTAGTAGCGGGTGAATACAATGAGCAGTTCTTC
.	14	TRBV5-1	TRBJ1-4	.	CASSLRPQREKLFF	TGCGCCAGCAGCTTAAGGCCGCAAAGGGAAAAACTGTTTTTT
.	12	TRBV19	TRBJ1-1	.	CASSRANTEAFF	TGTGCCAGTAGTCGAGCGAACACTGAAGCTTTCTTT
.	12	TRBV18	TRBJ2-7	.	CASSPGSHEQYF	TGTGCCAGCTCACCAGGTAGTCACGAGCAGTACTTC
TRBD1	16	TRBV11-2	TRBJ2-1	.	CASSLEGTGLYNEQFF	TGTGCCAGCAGCTTAGAGGGGACAGGACTATACAATGAGCAGTTCTTC
TRBD1	15	TRBV6-5	TRBJ1-2	.	CASRPTGGLGYGYTF	TGTGCCAGCAGACCTACAGGGGGACTCGGCTATGGCTACACCTTC
.	14	TRBV11-1	TRBJ2-1	.	CASSLEGLVDEQFF	TGTGCCAGCAGCTTAGAGGGGTTAGTCGATGAGCAGTTCTTC
.	15	TRBV4-1	TRBJ2-7	.	CASSPEWAPTYEQYF	TGCGCCAGCAGCCCGGAGTGGGCGCCTACCTACGAGCAGTACTTC
TRBD1	13	TRBV6-5	TRBJ2-7	.	CASSGTGVYEQYF	TGTGCCAGCTCCGGGACAGGGGTCTACGAGCAGTACTTC
.	12	TRBV13	TRBJ1-5	.	CASSSRGQPQHF	TGTGCCAGCAGCTCCCGGGGTCAGCCCCAGCATTTT
TRBD1	14	TRBV9	TRBJ2-7	.	CASSVAQGAYEQYF	TGTGCCAGCAGCGTAGCACAGGGGGCCTACGAGCAGTACTTC
TRBD2	15	TRBV9	TRBJ2-7	.	CASSADTGTKYEQYF	TGTGCCAGCAGCGCAGATACCGGGACTAAGTACGAGCAGTACTTC
TRBD2	15	TRBV12-5	TRBJ2-1	.	CASGSGTSGSNEQFF	TGTGCTAGTGGTTCCGGGACTAGCGGGAGCAATGAGCAGTTCTTC
.	11	TRBV7-9	TRBJ1-2	.	CASSRDWGYTF	TGTGCCAGCAGCCGGGACTGGGGCTACACCTTC
.	11	TRBV7-2	TRBJ2-1	once	CASSLVWEQFF	TGTGCCAGCAGCTTGGTGTGGGAGCAGTTCTTC
TRBD2	14	TRBV6-5	TRBJ2-5	.	CASTEVGGVETQYF	TGTGCCAGCACCGAAGTGGGAGGGGTAGAGACCCAGTACTTC
TRBD1	16	TRBV11-2	TRBJ1-5	.	CASSLSGTGYNQPQHF	TGTGCCAGCAGCTTGAGCGGGACAGGGTATAATCAGCCCCAGCATTTT
.	17	TRBV5-4	TRBJ1-3	.	CASSPGTFGASGNTIYF	TGTGCCAGCAGCCCAGGGACATTTGGGGCCTCTGGAAACACCATATATTTT
.	13	TRBV11-2	TRBJ2-5	.	CASSRRAEGAQYF	TGTGCCAGCAGCCGCCGGGCCGAGGGGGCCCAGTACTTC
.	17	TRBV19	TRBJ1-5	.	CASTPARGGLSNQPQHF	TGTGCCTCAACTCCAGCAAGGGGGGGACTTAGCAATCAGCCCCAGCATTTT
.	14	TRBV6-5	TRBJ2-7	large	CASSLRPSFNEQYF	TGTGCCAGCAGCTTAAGACCTAGCTTTAACGAGCAGTACTTC